A selection of T cell receptor beta chains follows, all from one sample in a study of blood T cell repertoires in COVID-19. The data were produced by immunoSEQ multiplex PCR, yet TCRdb's version contains in-frame clones alone and is incomplete. This table holds around 70,000 clones, roughly 87% found once. The sequenced sample consisted of peripheral blood. The source of these receptors is a man aged 45 to 65 with active COVID-19. The CDR3 runs from the conserved cysteine through the conserved F or W. A D gene is named only where the DNA matches it firmly. Clone size is not always given. Where it is, it says once, few, many or a class for expanded clones.

D gene: -
V gene: TRBV7-9
clone size: few
J gene: TRBJ1-2
CDR3 DNA: TGTGCCAGCAGCTTAAAGGGAGTGGGCTACACCTTC
CDR3 protein: CASSLKGVGYTF

D gene: TRBD2
V gene: TRBV7-9
clone size: -
J gene: TRBJ2-1
CDR3 DNA: TGTGCCAGCAGCTTGTATAGCGGGAGGAACAATGAGCAGTTCTTC
CDR3 protein: CASSLYSGRNNEQFF

D gene: TRBD1
V gene: TRBV19
clone size: -
J gene: TRBJ2-2
CDR3 DNA: TGTGCCAGTAACCGGGACAGCCCGTCTGTCGGGGAGCTGTTTTTT
CDR3 protein: CASNRDSPSVGELFF

D gene: TRBD2
V gene: TRBV3-1/TRBV3-2
clone size: -
J gene: TRBJ2-5
CDR3 DNA: TGTGCCAGCAGCCTCCGGGGGGGGGCTGCTGAGACCCAGTACTTC
CDR3 protein: CASSLRGGAAETQYF

D gene: -
V gene: TRBV7-6
clone size: -
J gene: TRBJ1-2
CDR3 DNA: TGTGCCAGCAGCAGAACGGGGGGGGTCGTTCCGTATGGCTACACCTTC
CDR3 protein: CASSRTGGVVPYGYTF

D gene: -
V gene: TRBV10-3
clone size: -
J gene: TRBJ1-2
CDR3 DNA: TGTGCCATCAGCCGGGACGGGGGAAACTATGGCTACACCTTC
CDR3 protein: CAISRDGGNYGYTF

D gene: -
V gene: TRBV18
clone size: -
J gene: TRBJ1-4
CDR3 DNA: TGTGCCAGCTCACCACAAAATCAGGGTATGAATGAAAAACTGTTTTTT
CDR3 protein: CASSPQNQGMNEKLFF

D gene: TRBD1
V gene: TRBV6-5
clone size: -
J gene: TRBJ2-7
CDR3 DNA: TGTGCCAGCAGCGAGGGGTCGGGACAGGGGTACGAGCAGTACTTC
CDR3 protein: CASSEGSGQGYEQYF

D gene: -
V gene: TRBV7-9
clone size: -
J gene: TRBJ2-7
CDR3 DNA: TGTGCCAGCAGCTTAGCGGGGCAGGGCTACTACGAGCAGTACTTC
CDR3 protein: CASSLAGQGYYEQYF

D gene: TRBD2
V gene: TRBV14
clone size: -
J gene: TRBJ2-5
CDR3 DNA: TGTGCCAGCAGCCAAGGACTAGCGGGGGAGACCCAGTACTTC
CDR3 protein: CASSQGLAGETQYF

D gene: -
V gene: TRBV4-2
clone size: -
J gene: TRBJ1-1
CDR3 DNA: TGTGCCAGCAGCCCAACCGCCGGGACACCGAACACTGAAGCTTTCTTT
CDR3 protein: CASSPTAGTPNTEAFF

D gene: TRBD2
V gene: TRBV5-4
clone size: -
J gene: TRBJ2-2
CDR3 DNA: TGTGCCAGCAGCTTGGTTGGACGGGAGGCCAACACCGGGGAGCTGTTTTTT
CDR3 protein: CASSLVGREANTGELFF

D gene: TRBD2
V gene: TRBV7-2
clone size: -
J gene: TRBJ2-5
CDR3 DNA: TGTGCCAGCAGCCCCGCCACTAGCGGGAGTTCGGGGACCCAGTACTTC
CDR3 protein: CASSPATSGSSGTQYF

D gene: -
V gene: TRBV5-6
clone size: -
J gene: TRBJ1-5
CDR3 DNA: TGTGCCAGCAGCTACGGGACTGATCAGCCCCAGCATTTT
CDR3 protein: CASSYGTDQPQHF

D gene: TRBD1
V gene: TRBV18
clone size: -
J gene: TRBJ1-5
CDR3 DNA: TGTGCCAGCTCACCGAGGGACAGGGCTGGCAATCAGCCCCAGCATTTT
CDR3 protein: CASSPRDRAGNQPQHF

D gene: TRBD2
V gene: TRBV7-2
clone size: -
J gene: TRBJ2-1
CDR3 DNA: TGTGCCAGCAGCCCCTGGACTAGCGGGGGGGCTTGGGATGAGCAGTTCTTC
CDR3 protein: CASSPWTSGGAWDEQFF

D gene: -
V gene: TRBV14
clone size: -
J gene: TRBJ1-4
CDR3 DNA: TGTGCCAGCAGCTACACAGGTGCAGGGGAAAAACTGTTTTTT
CDR3 protein: CASSYTGAGEKLFF

D gene: TRBD1
V gene: TRBV27
clone size: -
J gene: TRBJ2-7
CDR3 DNA: TGTGCCAGCAGGAAAGGTCCCGGGACAGGGTACGAGCAGTACTTC
CDR3 protein: CASRKGPGTGYEQYF

D gene: TRBD1
V gene: TRBV28
clone size: -
J gene: TRBJ1-2
CDR3 DNA: TGTGCCAGCAGTTCCGGGACAGGGCCCTATGGCTACACCTTC
CDR3 protein: CASSSGTGPYGYTF

D gene: -
V gene: TRBV11-2
clone size: -
J gene: TRBJ2-3
CDR3 DNA: TGTGCCAGCAGCCCTCAGATTGGGAGCGGCCTGCCCACAGATACGCAGTATTTT
CDR3 protein: CASSPQIGSGLPTDTQYF

D gene: TRBD2
V gene: TRBV23-1
clone size: -
J gene: TRBJ2-1
CDR3 DNA: TGCGCCAGCAGTCAATCAGGGGGCCCGCCGACTAGCGGGAATGAGCAGTTCTTC
CDR3 protein: CASSQSGGPPTSGNEQFF

D gene: TRBD2
V gene: TRBV5-1
clone size: -
J gene: TRBJ2-3
CDR3 DNA: TGCGCCAGCAGCTTGCCAAGCGGGAGGACAGATACGCAGTATTTT
CDR3 protein: CASSLPSGRTDTQYF

D gene: -
V gene: TRBV7-2
clone size: -
J gene: TRBJ2-1
CDR3 DNA: TGTGCCAGCAGCTTCGACAGGAGCTCCTACAATGAGCAGTTCTTC
CDR3 protein: CASSFDRSSYNEQFF

D gene: -
V gene: TRBV7-9
clone size: -
J gene: TRBJ1-6
CDR3 DNA: TGTGCCAGCAGACCGGACGGAGGTAATTCACCCCTCCACTTT
CDR3 protein: CASRPDGGNSPLHF

D gene: TRBD2
V gene: TRBV6-5
clone size: -
J gene: TRBJ2-1
CDR3 DNA: TGTGCCAGCAGTCTACTAGCGGGACATGAGCAGTTCTTC
CDR3 protein: CASSLLAGHEQFF

D gene: -
V gene: TRBV5-4
clone size: once
J gene: TRBJ2-2
CDR3 DNA: TGTGCCAGCAGCTTGGGCACCACCGGTACTGGGGAGCTGTTTTTT
CDR3 protein: CASSLGTTGTGELFF

D gene: -
V gene: TRBV28
clone size: -
J gene: TRBJ2-5
CDR3 DNA: TGTGCCAGCAGTTTAGGAACAGGTCCCCAAGAGACCCAGTACTTC
CDR3 protein: CASSLGTGPQETQYF

D gene: -
V gene: TRBV5-6
clone size: -
J gene: TRBJ2-7
CDR3 DNA: TGTGCCAGCAGCCCGGCAGGGGCTCCCTACGAGCAGTACTTC
CDR3 protein: CASSPAGAPYEQYF

D gene: TRBD2
V gene: TRBV2
clone size: once
J gene: TRBJ2-2
CDR3 DNA: TGTGCCAGCAGTGGGACTAGCGGAGCCGCCGGGGAGCTGTTTTTT
CDR3 protein: CASSGTSGAAGELFF

D gene: -
V gene: TRBV4-1
clone size: -
J gene: TRBJ2-3
CDR3 DNA: TGCGCCAGCCTCGGGCGGGATCGGCACACAGATACGCAGTATTTT
CDR3 protein: CASLGRDRHTDTQYF

D gene: -
V gene: TRBV7-3
clone size: -
J gene: TRBJ1-1
CDR3 DNA: TGTGCCAGCAGCTTAACCAGGGTAGGGGAACACGGAGCTTTCTTT
CDR3 protein: CASSLTRVGEHGAFF